The 18 T cell receptor beta chains below come from one sample, sequenced in a study of T cell responses to AZD1222 COVID-19 vaccine. Sequenced by immunoSEQ multiplex PCR; TCRdb stores in-frame clones only, minus some. Of some 180,000 clones in the sample, approximately 92% were seen once. The specimen was peripheral blood, collected on day 0 of AZD1222 vaccination. These receptor sequences come from an adult in good health.

CDR3 in amino acids: CASSLRAGREQYF. The CDR3, as DNA: TGTGCCAGCAGTTTAAGGGCAGGTCGCGAGCAGTACTTC. The genes are TRBV28 and TRBJ2-7; D not resolved. The germline V gene encodes CDR1 MDHEN and CDR2 SYDVKM. Trimming left V 2 bases short and J 6 bases short, with 11 bases between. This CDR3 region has 13 residues. Based on the CDR3 plus reference TRBV28 and TRBJ2-7, the full variable domain is DVKVTQSSRYLVKRTGEKVFLECVQDMDHENMFWYRQDPGLGLRLIYFSYDVKMKEKGDIPEGYSVSREKKERFSLILESASTNQTSMYLCASSLRAGREQYFGPGTRLTVT.

The chain joins TRBV27 to TRBJ1-2; the D gene is possibly TRBD1 (6 bases). The CDR3 spans 13 residues. V was shortened by 6 bases and J by 2 bases, with 10 bases between the two germline ends. Germline CDR1 MNHEY, CDR2 SMNVEV (reference sequence). CDR3 in DNA: TGTGCCAGCAGCCCGGACAGAAACTATGGCTACACCTTC. Amino acids: CASSPDRNYGYTF.

This chain joins TRBV6-6 and TRBJ1-5, with 7 bases identical to TRBD1. Germline CDR1 and CDR2: MNHNY and SVGAGI (reference sequence). The CDR3 spans 14 residues. V lost 4 bases to trimming and J lost 4 bases; unmatched junction nucleotides: 4. For the CDR3, the DNA is TGTGCCAGCAGTTTGACAGGGAAGAATCAGCCCCAGCATTTT. Translating gives CASSLTGKNQPQHF.

The CDR3 nucleotides are TGTGCCAGCAGCCCTGGCGGTTCCTCTGGGGCCAACGTCCTGACTTTC. Translation gives CASSPGGSSGANVLTF. The chain joins TRBV11-3 to TRBJ2-6; D unclear. The CDR3 covers 16 residues. Germline CDR1 reads SGHNT; CDR2 reads YENEEA. Trimming took off 5 bases at V and 0 bases at J, with 11 bases between the two ends. Using reference TRBV11-3 and TRBJ2-6 for the parts outside the CDR3, the full variable domain is EAGVVQSPRYKIIEKKQPVAFWCNPISGHNTLYWYLQNLGQGPELLIRYENEEAVDDSQLPKDRFSAERLKGVDSTLKIQPAELGDSAVYLCASSPGGSSGANVLTFGAGSRLTVL.

The V gene is TRBV12-5, the J gene TRBJ2-5, with D tentatively TRBD1 (6 bases). Trimming shortened V by 6 bases and J by 5 bases, and 13 bases separated the two germline ends. CDR1 LGHNT and CDR2 FRNRAP come from the germline V gene. There are 13 residues in the CDR3. CDR3 bases: TGTGCTAGTGGCAAGGGACATTTGGAGACCCAGTACTTC. This gives the protein CASGKGHLETQYF.

V and J are TRBV5-4 and TRBJ2-7, with 8 nucleotides matching TRBD2. V was pared by 2 bases and J by 1 base, with 2 bases of the junction left unmatched. The CDR3 contains 14 residues. Germline V lookup: CDR1 SGHNT, CDR2 YYREEE (reference sequence). This chain's CDR3 is CASSFGGRSYEQYF. CDR3 sequence (DNA): TGTGCCAGCAGCTTTGGCGGGAGGTCCTACGAGCAGTACTTC.

The J gene is TRBJ1-3, the V gene TRBV3-1 (or the pseudogene TRBV3-2); unclear D gene. The length of the CDR3 is 19 residues. V lost 3 bases, J lost 2 bases, and 23 bases lay in between. The germline CDR1 and CDR2 sequences are LGHDT and YNNKEL (reference sequence). This chain's CDR3 is CASSQVYGPTQSAGNTIYF. Here the CDR3 DNA reads TGTGCCAGCAGCCAGGTTTACGGACCGACCCAGTCAGCTGGAAACACCATATATTTT.

This chain joins TRBV4-1 and TRBJ2-3; TRBD2 is a possible D gene (7 bases). Germline V lookup: CDR1 MGHRA, CDR2 YSYEKL. The CDR3 covers 18 residues. V lost 4 bases to trimming and J lost 0 bases, with 20 bases between them. CDR3 sequence reads: CASSRGRGKAGSTDTQYF. In DNA, the CDR3 is TGCGCCAGCAGCCGGGGGCGGGGCAAAGCGGGAAGCACAGATACGCAGTATTTT.

The chain recombines TRBV7-6 with TRBJ2-1; no reliable D call. CDR1 and CDR2 (germline): SGHVS, FNYEAQ. With 2 bases removed from V and 9 bases from J, the gap between germline ends came to 11 bases. The CDR3 contains 13 residues. The CDR3 region is CASSLLKLTEQFF. In DNA, the CDR3 is TGTGCCAGCAGCTTACTAAAGCTTACTGAGCAGTTCTTC.

V usage is TRBV7-2 and J usage is TRBJ1-1, with 8 bases that match TRBD1. Germline CDR1 is SGHTA and CDR2 is FQGNSA. J was trimmed by 4 bases and V by 3 bases; bases with no gene match: 1. The CDR3 spans 13 residues. The CDR3 DNA reads as TGTGCCAGCAGCTTTGACAGGGGCACTGAAGCTTTCTTT. This codes for CASSFDRGTEAFF.

This chain joins TRBV5-1 and TRBJ1-1; TRBD1 might be the D (5 bases). Deletions cut 3 bases from V and 1 base from J, with 10 bases between. Germline CDR1 reads SGHRS; CDR2 reads YFSETQ. The CDR3 is 14 amino acids. The DNA for the CDR3 is TGCGCCAGCAGCTGGGGCTTCGGGAACACTGAAGCTTTCTTT. Its protein product is CASSWGFGNTEAFF.

The chain is built from TRBV27 and TRBJ2-7; 12 bases fit TRBD2. Germline V gene lookup returns CDR1 MNHEY and CDR2 SMNVEV (reference sequence). The CDR3 consists of 14 residues. V gave up 5 bases and J gave up 7 bases; unmatched junction bases: 6. CDR3 amino acids: CASSAGLAGGEQYF. DNA for the CDR3: TGTGCCAGCAGTGCGGGACTAGCGGGTGGGGAGCAGTACTTC.

This sequence joins TRBV24-1 and TRBJ2-5; D ambiguous. With 3 bases removed from V and 5 bases from J, the gap between germline ends came to 9 bases. The CDR3 totals 13 residues. CDR1 and CDR2 from the germline V gene are KGHDR and SFDVKD. Here the CDR3 reads CATSDPPSETQYF. The CDR3 DNA is TGTGCCACCAGTGATCCCCCATCCGAGACCCAGTACTTC.

V usage is TRBV7-6 and J usage is TRBJ2-7; 7 bases are shared with TRBD1. The CDR3 runs 14 residues. The J segment lost 3 bases and the V segment lost 10 bases, leaving 12 bases of the junction unmatched. CDR1 SGHVS and CDR2 FNYEAQ come from the germline V gene. Here the CDR3 DNA reads TGTGCCAATGGAGCCGGGACAGAATTCTACGAGCAGTACGTC. This encodes CANGAGTEFYEQYV.

V gene TRBV6-4 combines with J gene TRBJ2-1; a possible D gene is TRBD1 (6 bases). Between the trimmed V and J ends, which lost 0 bases and 8 bases, there was a span of 17 bases. Looked up from germline, CDR1 is MRHNA and CDR2 is SNTAGT. CDR3 length: 16 residues. The CDR3 is CASSDSLGRGKDEQFF. The CDR3 DNA sequence: TGTGCCAGCAGTGACTCATTGGGCAGGGGTAAGGATGAGCAGTTCTTC.

The rearrangement uses TRBV3-1 (or the pseudogene TRBV3-2) and TRBJ2-2; D uncertain. Looked up from germline, CDR1 is LGHDT and CDR2 is YNNKEL (reference sequence). The V end was cut by 0 bases, the J end by 6 bases, with 8 bases between. The CDR3 runs 14 residues. Written as DNA, the CDR3 is TGTGCCAGCAGCCAAGAAGGGCATCCCGGGGAGCTGTTTTTT. Its protein is CASSQEGHPGELFF.

The chain combines TRBV5-6 with TRBJ2-7; a possible D gene is TRBD2 (6 bases). Germline V gives CDR1 SGHDT, CDR2 YYEEEE. This CDR3 has 15 residues. Trimming pared 0 bases from V and 3 bases from J, leaving 13 bases between. Written as DNA, the CDR3 is TGTGCCAGCAGCTTGGAGGTGGGAGCGGGCTACGAGCAGTACTTC. This translates into CASSLEVGAGYEQYF.

V usage is TRBV10-2 and J usage is TRBJ2-7; D is undetermined. From germline, CDR1 is WSHSY and CDR2 SAAADI. V dropped 10 bases and J dropped 0 bases, with 10 bases sitting between them. This CDR3 is built from 12 residues. The CDR3 DNA sequence: TGCGCCACCCAGCCGGACTCCTACGAGCAGTACTTC. As protein: CATQPDSYEQYF.